These T cell receptor beta chains were read from a single sample in a study of molecular identifiers for immune sequencing clone quantification. TCRdb processed the PCR reads anew with MiXCR; each CDR3 protein has one entry. The top ten clones hold approximately 0.8% of a sample with 490,000 or so distinct CDR3 sequences, around 25% of them seen once. Sequenced sample: naive CD8+ T cells from blood, with Jurkat cell RNA spiked in. Receptors were obtained from a human donor in good health. Some libraries in this study had Jurkat cell RNA spiked in. Both conserved end residues are part of each CDR3. A D gene is named only where the DNA matches it firmly. The size entry is marked missing in some rows and otherwise reads once, few, many or a size class.

DNA: TGTGCCAGCTTACCGCGGACTAGCGAGGGGAGAGATACGCAGTATTTT; CDR3: CASLPRTSEGRDTQYF; J: TRBJ2-3; size: .; V: TRBV18; D: TRBD2
DNA: TGTGCCAGCAGTCCCTCGGCTTCGCAACCCCTCCACTTT; CDR3: CASSPSASQPLHF; J: TRBJ1-6; size: many; V: TRBV6-5; D: .
DNA: TGTGCCAGCAGCGATGGACAGGGGAACGAGCAGTACTTC; CDR3: CASSDGQGNEQYF; J: TRBJ2-7; size: few; V: TRBV9; D: TRBD1
DNA: TGCGCCAGCAGCCAAGATATCGGCCAGGGTTTAGATACGCAGTATTTT; CDR3: CASSQDIGQGLDTQYF; J: TRBJ2-3; size: many; V: TRBV4-1; D: .
DNA: TGCGCCAGCAGCCACCGCACAGGGGCCCTCGACAATGAGCAGTTCTTC; CDR3: CASSHRTGALDNEQFF; J: TRBJ2-1; size: few; V: TRBV4-3; D: TRBD1
DNA: TGTGCCAGCAGCATGGGACTAGCGGGGGAGTTCGACGAGCAGTACTTC; CDR3: CASSMGLAGEFDEQYF; J: TRBJ2-7; size: .; V: TRBV7-9; D: TRBD2
DNA: TGTGCCTGGAGAGTTTTGAGGGGGGTCAGCACAGATACGCAGTATTTT; CDR3: CAWRVLRGVSTDTQYF; J: TRBJ2-3; size: .; V: TRBV30; D: .
DNA: TGTGCTAGTGGCCCCGGGACTCACGAGACCCAGTACTTC; CDR3: CASGPGTHETQYF; J: TRBJ2-5; size: many; V: TRBV12-5; D: .
DNA: TGTGCTAGTGGTTTGGGTGCGGGGTACAATGAGCAGTTCTTC; CDR3: CASGLGAGYNEQFF; J: TRBJ2-1; size: few; V: TRBV12-5; D: .
DNA: TGTGCCAGCAGCGGACTAGCTGGAATGAATGAGCAGTTCTTC; CDR3: CASSGLAGMNEQFF; J: TRBJ2-1; size: few; V: TRBV2; D: TRBD2
DNA: TGTGCCAGTTGCGGGGCCCCCCCGGAGCAGCCCCAGCATTTT; CDR3: CASCGAPPEQPQHF; J: TRBJ1-5; size: .; V: TRBV6-4; D: .
DNA: TGTGCCAGCAGCTTAGGGACTGGCGCTTACCAAGAGACCCAGTACTTC; CDR3: CASSLGTGAYQETQYF; J: TRBJ2-5; size: .; V: TRBV7-9; D: .
DNA: TGTGCCAGCAGAATACAGGGGGGGTCCTACGAGCAGTACTTC; CDR3: CASRIQGGSYEQYF; J: TRBJ2-7; size: few; V: TRBV27; D: .
DNA: TGTACCAGCAGCCCCAGGGGGACCGGATTCGCAGATACGCAGTATTTT; CDR3: CTSSPRGTGFADTQYF; J: TRBJ2-3; size: .; V: TRBV5-3; D: TRBD1
DNA: TGTGCCAGCAGCTTAGTAGGAGGAGGCCAGCCCCAGCATTTT; CDR3: CASSLVGGGQPQHF; J: TRBJ1-5; size: few; V: TRBV7-9; D: .
DNA: TGTGCCAGCAGTCCGCAGGGGAACACCGGGGAGCTGTTTTTT; CDR3: CASSPQGNTGELFF; J: TRBJ2-2; size: few; V: TRBV27; D: .
DNA: TGTGCCAGCAGCCCGCCCTCAGAGAAAAGAGAAGCTTTCTTT; CDR3: CASSPPSEKREAFF; J: TRBJ1-1; size: many; V: TRBV7-9; D: .
DNA: TGTGTCAGTAGTATGTACAGTTACAATGAGCAGTCCTTC; CDR3: CVSSMYSYNEQSF; J: TRBJ2-1; size: .; V: TRBV19; D: .
DNA: TGTGCCAGCAGCTTAGTTGGGCCTGGGGCCAACGTCCTGACTTTC; CDR3: CASSLVGPGANVLTF; J: TRBJ2-6; size: many; V: TRBV27; D: .
DNA: TGTGCCAGCAGAGAATGGTCAGATACGCAGTATTTT; CDR3: CASREWSDTQYF; J: TRBJ2-3; size: many; V: TRBV25-1; D: .
DNA: TGTGCCAGCAGTGATGAAGGACTAGCGGGTAGCACAGATACGCAGTATTTT; CDR3: CASSDEGLAGSTDTQYF; J: TRBJ2-3; size: many; V: TRBV2; D: TRBD2
DNA: TGTGCCAGCAGCTTAGTTGGACTGGAACAATACGAGCAGTACTTC; CDR3: CASSLVGLEQYEQYF; J: TRBJ2-7; size: .; V: TRBV7-2; D: .
DNA: TGTGCCAGCAGTTTCGTGGAGAACTATGGCTACACCTTC; CDR3: CASSFVENYGYTF; J: TRBJ1-2; size: many; V: TRBV28; D: .
DNA: TGTGCCAGCAGTTTGGGAGGGGGGTTAAGTAATCAGCCCCAGCATTTT; CDR3: CASSLGGGLSNQPQHF; J: TRBJ1-5; size: .; V: TRBV27; D: .
DNA: TGCGCCAGCAGCCAAGACAGGGTGGCTGAAGCTTTCTTT; CDR3: CASSQDRVAEAFF; J: TRBJ1-1; size: many; V: TRBV4-3; D: .
DNA: TGCGCCACCGCAGGGGAATCGAGGTCCTACGAGCAGTACTTC; CDR3: CATAGESRSYEQYF; J: TRBJ2-7; size: many; V: TRBV5-1; D: .
DNA: TGTGCCAGCAGACAGCCTTTGGCGGGGGGGCCCCACGAGCAGTACTTC; CDR3: CASRQPLAGGPHEQYF; J: TRBJ2-7; size: .; V: TRBV7-9; D: TRBD2
DNA: TGTGCCAGCAGAGATGACTCCTCCTACAATGAGCAGTTCTTC; CDR3: CASRDDSSYNEQFF; J: TRBJ2-1; size: .; V: TRBV12-3/TRBV12-4; D: .
DNA: TGTGCCTGGAGTCTCCCCCCGGGACCAAGGACCGAGCAGTACTTC; CDR3: CAWSLPPGPRTEQYF; J: TRBJ2-7; size: few; V: TRBV30; D: .
DNA: TGTGCCAGCAGCGCCTGGAGCGGGGCTAGCACAGATACGCAGTATTTT; CDR3: CASSAWSGASTDTQYF; J: TRBJ2-3; size: many; V: TRBV6-4; D: TRBD2
DNA: TGTGCCAGCACCTTCGGGGGCACCCCCTACGAGCAGTACTTC; CDR3: CASTFGGTPYEQYF; J: TRBJ2-7; size: .; V: TRBV11-2; D: .
DNA: TGCAGTGCTGCCGGTAGCGGGGAGATCACAGATACGCAGTATTTT; CDR3: CSAAGSGEITDTQYF; J: TRBJ2-3; size: .; V: TRBV20-1; D: TRBD2
DNA: TGCGCCAGCAGCCAAGTTCAGGGCCCGCGCGAAAAACTGTTTTTT; CDR3: CASSQVQGPREKLFF; J: TRBJ1-4; size: many; V: TRBV4-1; D: .
DNA: TGTGCCAGCAGCCCCCCTCAGCGGGGCATCCAAGAGACCCAGTACTTC; CDR3: CASSPPQRGIQETQYF; J: TRBJ2-5; size: .; V: TRBV7-9; D: TRBD2
DNA: TGTGCCAGCAGGTTCTCTCGAACGGGGTGGGGGATTCAGTACTTC; CDR3: CASRFSRTGWGIQYF; J: TRBJ2-4; size: .; V: TRBV6-8; D: .
DNA: TGTGCCAGCAAGAATGCGGACTACCATTACGAGCAGTACTTC; CDR3: CASKNADYHYEQYF; J: TRBJ2-7; size: .; V: TRBV11-2; D: .
DNA: TGTGCCAGCAGTTTTGGGCATACCACAGATACGCAGTATTTT; CDR3: CASSFGHTTDTQYF; J: TRBJ2-3; size: many; V: TRBV12-3/TRBV12-4; D: .
DNA: TGCGCCAGCAGCCAAGAAGGACAGGGAGCCGAAAGCAATCAGCCCCAGCATTTT; CDR3: CASSQEGQGAESNQPQHF; J: TRBJ1-5; size: .; V: TRBV4-1; D: TRBD1
DNA: TGTGCCAGTAGTGCAGACAGATATAGCAATCAGCCCCAGCATTTT; CDR3: CASSADRYSNQPQHF; J: TRBJ1-5; size: .; V: TRBV19; D: .
DNA: TGTGCCGGCAGTTTTCCAACAGATACGCAGTATTTT; CDR3: CAGSFPTDTQYF; J: TRBJ2-3; size: few; V: TRBV12-3/TRBV12-4; D: .
DNA: TGTGCCTGGAGGAATGGGGGGGAGCTGTTTTTT; CDR3: CAWRNGGELFF; J: TRBJ2-2; size: .; V: TRBV30; D: .
DNA: TGTGCCAGCAGTGAAATTCAGTCGGGTCAGGGCACCTACGAGCAGTACTTC; CDR3: CASSEIQSGQGTYEQYF; J: TRBJ2-7; size: few; V: TRBV6-1; D: .
DNA: TGCAGCGTTGAGAAGCAGGGAGGCTACGAGCAGTACTTC; CDR3: CSVEKQGGYEQYF; J: TRBJ2-7; size: many; V: TRBV29-1; D: .
DNA: TGCGCCAGCAGCATCGGGACAGGCTTCACTGAAGCTTTCTTT; CDR3: CASSIGTGFTEAFF; J: TRBJ1-1; size: many; V: TRBV5-1; D: TRBD1
DNA: TGCAGTGCTAGCCAGGACCCTGGAAACACCATATATTTT; CDR3: CSASQDPGNTIYF; J: TRBJ1-3; size: many; V: TRBV20-1; D: .
DNA: TGTGCCAGCAGTCCGCAAATTTTTCCGGGACAGGGCAAGGTTGAAGCTTTCTTT; CDR3: CASSPQIFPGQGKVEAFF; J: TRBJ1-1; size: few; V: TRBV27; D: TRBD1